These T cell receptor beta chains were read from a single sample in a study of blood T cell repertoires in COVID-19. TCRdb's table, derived via immunoSEQ multiplex PCR, lists solely in-frame clones and lacks some. The sample has 55,000 to 75,000 clones; 80% to 90% are singletons. Sequencing used peripheral blood. The source of these receptors is a man in his forties or fifties with active COVID-19. CDR3s include the opening cysteine and the closing phenylalanine or tryptophan. Each record gives: CDR3 DNA, CDR3 protein, clone size, J gene, V gene, D gene. A D gene is named only where the DNA matches it firmly. Rows may omit the clone size; those that give it use once, few, many or a size class.

TGTGCCAGCAGCTACAGGGTGGATGGGAACGAGCAGTACTTC CASSYRVDGNEQYF - TRBJ2-7 TRBV2 -
TGTGCCAGCCGCCTAAGAGCGGAGAGGGAGACCCAGTACTTC CASRLRAERETQYF - TRBJ2-5 TRBV27 -
TGTGCCACCAGCTGGACTAGCGGGAGGGGCGTAAGGGAGCAGTTCTTC CATSWTSGRGVREQFF once TRBJ2-1 TRBV15 TRBD2
TGTGCCAGCAGCGTAGATCCAGGTGGCACAGATACGCAGTATTTT CASSVDPGGTDTQYF - TRBJ2-3 TRBV9 -
TGTGCCAGCAGCTTAGGGCAGGGTGGCTCACCCCTCCACTTT CASSLGQGGSPLHF - TRBJ1-6 TRBV7-2 -
TGTGCCACGAAGGGGACAGGGGGCGCGGACGAGCAGTTCTTC CATKGTGGADEQFF - TRBJ2-1 TRBV27 TRBD1
TGTGCCAGCAGCTTTTCCGCGGGGGGTTATGAGACCCAGTACTTC CASSFSAGGYETQYF - TRBJ2-5 TRBV5-4 TRBD2
TGCAGCGGAGGGACAGGGAAAGATACGCAGTATTTT CSGGTGKDTQYF - TRBJ2-3 TRBV29-1 TRBD1
TGTGCCAGCGGTCCTACACTACAATCAGCTGCCCTAAATCAGCCCCAGCATTTT CASGPTLQSAALNQPQHF - TRBJ1-5 TRBV19 -
TGTGCCAGCACTCAGGTCACTGAAGCTTTCTTT CASTQVTEAFF - TRBJ1-1 TRBV12-3/TRBV12-4 -
TGCGCCAGCAGCTTGGCTCCAGGGAACTCCTACGAGCAGTACTTC CASSLAPGNSYEQYF - TRBJ2-7 TRBV5-1 -
TGTGCCTGGAGTTCAACGGGACTAAACTATGGCTACACCTTC CAWSSTGLNYGYTF - TRBJ1-2 TRBV30 -
TGTGCCAGCAGTTACGTGGCATCTGGAAACACCATATATTTT CASSYVASGNTIYF - TRBJ1-3 TRBV6-5 -
TGTGCCTGGCTGGACAGGAGATATCAAAATGGCTACACCTTC CAWLDRRYQNGYTF - TRBJ1-2 TRBV30 TRBD1
TGTGCCAGCAGCCTCGATGTTGAGAGGCCCGGTCAGCCCCAGCATTTT CASSLDVERPGQPQHF - TRBJ1-5 TRBV6-6 -
TGTGCCAGCTCACCAAGACAGGGGAACACTGAAGCTTTCTTT CASSPRQGNTEAFF - TRBJ1-1 TRBV18 TRBD1
TGTGCCTGGGACAGGGGCCGACTCCGGAGAGGGTCGAACACTGAAGCTTTCTTT CAWDRGRLRRGSNTEAFF - TRBJ1-1 TRBV30 TRBD1
TGTGCCAGCAGAAAGGACAGGTTGACTGAAGCTTTCTTT CASRKDRLTEAFF few TRBJ1-1 TRBV7-8 TRBD1
TGTGCCAGCTTAGGGGATTGGGAAACTGAAGCTTTCTTT CASLGDWETEAFF - TRBJ1-1 TRBV16 -
TGTGCCAGCAGCAAGGGACAAGGAGCCTCTGGGGCCAACGTCCTGACTTTC CASSKGQGASGANVLTF - TRBJ2-6 TRBV9 -
TGTGCCAGTAGTCCGGGGGTTCAGCAGCCCCAGCATTTT CASSPGVQQPQHF medium-sized TRBJ1-5 TRBV19 -
TGTGCCAGCAGCTTGGCAGGGGCTAGGAGGGAAGCTTTCTTT CASSLAGARREAFF - TRBJ1-1 TRBV5-8 -
TGTGCCAGCGAAAGACTAGCGGGAGTCGAGGATACGCAGTATTTT CASERLAGVEDTQYF - TRBJ2-3 TRBV28 TRBD2
TGTGCCAGCAGCTTTGAGGCTAGCACAGATACGCAGTATTTT CASSFEASTDTQYF - TRBJ2-3 TRBV7-8 -
TGCGCCAGCATACACTTACCGGGACTCGAATGCACAGATACGCAGTATTTT CASIHLPGLECTDTQYF - TRBJ2-3 TRBV4-3 -
TGTGCCACCAGTGATCCGACAGTCAACTATGGCTACACCTTC CATSDPTVNYGYTF - TRBJ1-2 TRBV24-1 -
TGTGCCAGCAGCGTAGGAAGGACTAGCGTTATTGAGCAGTTCTTC CASSVGRTSVIEQFF - TRBJ2-1 TRBV9 TRBD2
TGTGCCAGCTCACAAACACCGTACCAAGAGACCCAGTACTTC CASSQTPYQETQYF - TRBJ2-5 TRBV18 -
TGTGCCAGCAGCCCATCGGGTCAGCCCCAGCATTTT CASSPSGQPQHF - TRBJ1-5 TRBV7-9 -
TGTGCCAGCAGCCTGGGGCCAGGGCTCAATTCACCCCTCCACTTT CASSLGPGLNSPLHF few TRBJ1-6 TRBV4-2 -
TGTGCCAGCAGCTTCTACGAACGGGACAGCTATGGCTACACCTTC CASSFYERDSYGYTF - TRBJ1-2 TRBV5-6 TRBD1
TGTGCCAGCAGCTCACGACTAGCGGCGAACACCGGGGAGCTGTTTTTT CASSSRLAANTGELFF - TRBJ2-2 TRBV7-8 TRBD2
TGTGCCAGCAGCCAATTTGCGCCGGGTGAGCAGTTCTTC CASSQFAPGEQFF - TRBJ2-1 TRBV3-1/TRBV3-2 -
TGCAGCGTTGCAACGGAGGGTTGGTTTGGCTACACCTTC CSVATEGWFGYTF - TRBJ1-2 TRBV29-1 -
TGTGCCAGCAGTTTTAGTGGGGGGGCGTTGGGGGAGCAGTTCTTC CASSFSGGALGEQFF - TRBJ2-1 TRBV27 -
TGTGCCACCAGTGACCCTAGGACAATTACAGATACGCAGTATTTT CATSDPRTITDTQYF - TRBJ2-3 TRBV24-1 -
TGTGCCAGCAGCGCGGGGGAGGGGTACAATGAGCAGTTCTTC CASSAGEGYNEQFF - TRBJ2-1 TRBV9 TRBD2
TGTGCCAGTAGTATTTTTCACTTTGATGGGCAGTTCTTC CASSIFHFDGQFF - TRBJ2-1 TRBV19 -
TGTGCCAGCAGTCCCGTAGGGGGCCAAGAGACCCAGTACTTC CASSPVGGQETQYF - TRBJ2-5 TRBV5-5 -
TGTGCCAGCAGTCTACAGGGTACATACTCTGGAAACACCATATATTTT CASSLQGTYSGNTIYF - TRBJ1-3 TRBV27 -
TGCAGCGTTGGAACTACCTCCTACGAGCAGTACTTC CSVGTTSYEQYF - TRBJ2-7 TRBV29-1 -
TGTGCCAGCAGTGGGGGACAGGGGGCAACCGGGGAGCTGTTTTTT CASSGGQGATGELFF - TRBJ2-2 TRBV2 TRBD1